This TCR beta chain was profiled in a study of memory CD4+ T cells and cytomegalovirus serostatus. Study-wide context: Healthy Belgian adult donors included 9 or 10 CMV-positive and some 25 CMV-negative people.

J lost 6 bases, V lost 3 bases, and 8 bases had no gene match. Germline V CDR1 and CDR2: SGHDT, YYEEEE. This CDR3 contains 15 residues. In the authors' workflow: Out-of-frame sequences were removed, leaving 2 million to 2.5 million distinct TCRbeta sequences. Some clones are missing from TCRdb's copy, which holds only in-frame ones; the method was immunoSEQ multiplex PCR. V, J and clone size are taken as reported in that table, and D and trimming were inferred from the DNA itself. The data contain tens of thousands of clones, more than 60% of them singletons. Single viable CD3+CD4+CD8-CD45RO+ cells were sorted as the memory CD4+ T cells. Study-wide results and limits: Of under 200 reported CMV TCRbeta sequences, about 67 were found in memory CD4+ repertoires.

This clone was seen only a few times. Antigen: not known. The chain carries TRBV5-6 and TRBJ2-1, with TRBD1 identical over 8 bases. This TCR derives from an adult in good health and CMV-seronegative. Material: memory CD4+ T cells from blood. The CDR3 reads CASSSRTGYGNEQFF. In DNA form, the CDR3 reads TGTGCCAGCAGCTCCCGGACAGGGTACGGCAATGAGCAGTTCTTC.